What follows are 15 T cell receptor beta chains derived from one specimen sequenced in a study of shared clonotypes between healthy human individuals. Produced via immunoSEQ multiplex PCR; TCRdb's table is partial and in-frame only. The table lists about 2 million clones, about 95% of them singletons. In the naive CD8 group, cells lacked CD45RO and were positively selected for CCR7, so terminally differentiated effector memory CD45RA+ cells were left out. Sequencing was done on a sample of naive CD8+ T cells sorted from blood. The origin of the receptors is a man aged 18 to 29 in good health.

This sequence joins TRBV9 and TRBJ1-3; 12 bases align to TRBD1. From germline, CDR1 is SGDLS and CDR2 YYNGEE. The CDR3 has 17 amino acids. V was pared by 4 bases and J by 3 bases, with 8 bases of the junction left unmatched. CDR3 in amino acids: CASSSDRDRGLGNTIYF. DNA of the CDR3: TGTGCCAGCAGCTCAGACCGGGACAGGGGGCTTGGAAACACCATATATTTT.

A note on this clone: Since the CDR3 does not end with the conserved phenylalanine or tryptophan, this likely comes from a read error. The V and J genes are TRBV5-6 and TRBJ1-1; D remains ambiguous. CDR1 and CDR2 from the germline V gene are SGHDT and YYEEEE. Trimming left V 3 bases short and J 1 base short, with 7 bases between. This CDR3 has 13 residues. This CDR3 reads CASSWTANTEAFS. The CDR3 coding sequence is TGTGCCAGCAGCTGGACGGCGAACACTGAAGCTTTCTCT.

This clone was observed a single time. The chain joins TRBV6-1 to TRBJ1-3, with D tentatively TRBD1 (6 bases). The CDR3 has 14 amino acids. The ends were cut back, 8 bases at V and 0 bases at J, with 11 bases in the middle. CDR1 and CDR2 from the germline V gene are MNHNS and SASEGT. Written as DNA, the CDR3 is TGTGCCAGCTTACAGGGCCTCTCTGGAAACACCATATATTTT. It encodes CASLQGLSGNTIYF.

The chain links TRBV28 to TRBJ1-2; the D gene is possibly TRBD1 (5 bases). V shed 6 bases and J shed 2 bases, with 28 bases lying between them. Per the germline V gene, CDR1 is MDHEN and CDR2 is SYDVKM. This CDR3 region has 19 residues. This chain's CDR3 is CASRSSRDRAPPLNYGYTF. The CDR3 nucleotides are TGTGCCAGCAGATCGTCCCGGGACCGGGCCCCACCATTGAACTATGGCTACACCTTC.

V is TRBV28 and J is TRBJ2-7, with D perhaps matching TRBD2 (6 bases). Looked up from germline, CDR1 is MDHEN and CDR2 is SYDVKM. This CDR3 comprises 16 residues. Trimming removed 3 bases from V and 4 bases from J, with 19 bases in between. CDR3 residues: CASSLFDGRGSYEQYF. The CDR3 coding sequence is TGTGCCAGCAGTTTGTTCGATGGTCGGGGGTCTTACGAGCAGTACTTC.

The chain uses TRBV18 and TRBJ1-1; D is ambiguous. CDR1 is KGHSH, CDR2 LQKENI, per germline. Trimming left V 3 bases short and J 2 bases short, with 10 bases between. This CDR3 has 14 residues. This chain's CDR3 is CASSPVPRNTEAFF. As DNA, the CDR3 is TGTGCCAGCTCACCCGTGCCCCGAAACACTGAAGCTTTCTTT. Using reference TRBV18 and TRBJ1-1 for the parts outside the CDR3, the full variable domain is NAGVMQNPRHLVRRRGQEARLRCSPMKGHSHVYWYRQLPEEGLKFMVYLQKENIIDESGMPKERFSAEFPKEGPSILRIQQVVRGDSAAYFCASSPVPRNTEAFFGQGTRLTVV.

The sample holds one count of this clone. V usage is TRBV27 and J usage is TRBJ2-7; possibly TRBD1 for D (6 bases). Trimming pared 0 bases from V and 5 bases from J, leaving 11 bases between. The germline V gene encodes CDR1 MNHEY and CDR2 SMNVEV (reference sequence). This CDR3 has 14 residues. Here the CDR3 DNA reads TGTGCCAGCAGTTTATCTACAGGGATCGACGAGCAGTACTTC. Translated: CASSLSTGIDEQYF.

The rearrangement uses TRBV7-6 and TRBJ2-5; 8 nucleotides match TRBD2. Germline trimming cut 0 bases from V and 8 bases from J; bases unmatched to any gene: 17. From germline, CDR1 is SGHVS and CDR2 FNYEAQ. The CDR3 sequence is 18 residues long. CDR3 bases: TGTGCCAGCAGCTTAGCGTCTGGGCTAGCGGGTCCGGTAGGAACCCAGTACTTC. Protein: CASSLASGLAGPVGTQYF. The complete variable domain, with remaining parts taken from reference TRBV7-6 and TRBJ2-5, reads GAGVSQSPRYKVTKRGQDVALRCDPISGHVSLYWYRQALGQGPEFLTYFNYEAQQDKSGLPNDRFSAERPEGSISTLTIQRTEQRDSAMYRCASSLASGLAGPVGTQYFGPGTRLLVL.

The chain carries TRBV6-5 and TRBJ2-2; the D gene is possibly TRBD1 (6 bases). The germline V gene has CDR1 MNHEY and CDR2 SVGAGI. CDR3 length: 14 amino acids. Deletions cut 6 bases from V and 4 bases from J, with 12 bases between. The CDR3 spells CASRDLGGTGELFF. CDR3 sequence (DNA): TGTGCCAGCAGAGACTTAGGGGGCACCGGGGAGCTGTTTTTT.

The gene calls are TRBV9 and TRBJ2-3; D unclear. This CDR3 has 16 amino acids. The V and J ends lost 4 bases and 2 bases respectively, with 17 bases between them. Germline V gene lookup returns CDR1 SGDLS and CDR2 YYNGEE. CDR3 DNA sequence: TGTGCCAGCAGCTCCCCAGGTGGATCTTCCACAGATACGCAGTATTTT. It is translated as CASSSPGGSSTDTQYF. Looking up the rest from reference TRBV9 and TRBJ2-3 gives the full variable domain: DSGVTQTPKHLITATGQRVTLRCSPRSGDLSVYWYQQSLDQGLQFLIQYYNGEERAKGNILERFSAQQFPDLHSELNLSSLELGDSALYFCASSSPGGSSTDTQYFGPGTRLTVL.

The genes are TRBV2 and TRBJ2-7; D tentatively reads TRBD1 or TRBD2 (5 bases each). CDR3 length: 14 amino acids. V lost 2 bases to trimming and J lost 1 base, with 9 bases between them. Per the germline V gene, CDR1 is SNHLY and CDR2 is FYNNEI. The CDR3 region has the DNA TGTGCCAGCAGTGAACTGGGGGAGTCCTACGAGCAGTACTTC. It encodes CASSELGESYEQYF.

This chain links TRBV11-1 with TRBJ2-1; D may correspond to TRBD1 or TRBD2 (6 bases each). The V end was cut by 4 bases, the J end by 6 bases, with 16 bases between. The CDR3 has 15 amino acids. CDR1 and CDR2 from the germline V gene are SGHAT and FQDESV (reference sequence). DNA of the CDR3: TGTGCCAGCAGCTGGGGGGCGGGGACGGGCAATGAGCAGTTCTTC. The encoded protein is CASSWGAGTGNEQFF.

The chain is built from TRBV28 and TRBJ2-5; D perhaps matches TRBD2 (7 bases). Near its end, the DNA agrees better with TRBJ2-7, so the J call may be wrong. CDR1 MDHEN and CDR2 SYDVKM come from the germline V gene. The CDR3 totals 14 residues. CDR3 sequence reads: CASWLGGGSYEQYF. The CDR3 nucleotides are TGTGCCAGCTGGCTAGGGGGGGGCTCCTACGAGCAGTACTTC.

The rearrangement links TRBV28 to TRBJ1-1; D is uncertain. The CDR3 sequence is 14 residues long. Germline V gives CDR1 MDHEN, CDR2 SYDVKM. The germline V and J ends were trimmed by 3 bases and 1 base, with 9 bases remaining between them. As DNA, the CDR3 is TGTGCCAGCAGTTTGCCAATCCGGAACACTGAAGCTTTCTTT. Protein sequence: CASSLPIRNTEAFF.

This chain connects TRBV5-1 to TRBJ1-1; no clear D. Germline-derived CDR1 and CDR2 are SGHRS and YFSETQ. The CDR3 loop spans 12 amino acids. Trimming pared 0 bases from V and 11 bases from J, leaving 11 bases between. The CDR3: CASSLEGLGAFF. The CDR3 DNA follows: TGCGCCAGCAGCTTGGAGGGCCTGGGGGCTTTCTTT.